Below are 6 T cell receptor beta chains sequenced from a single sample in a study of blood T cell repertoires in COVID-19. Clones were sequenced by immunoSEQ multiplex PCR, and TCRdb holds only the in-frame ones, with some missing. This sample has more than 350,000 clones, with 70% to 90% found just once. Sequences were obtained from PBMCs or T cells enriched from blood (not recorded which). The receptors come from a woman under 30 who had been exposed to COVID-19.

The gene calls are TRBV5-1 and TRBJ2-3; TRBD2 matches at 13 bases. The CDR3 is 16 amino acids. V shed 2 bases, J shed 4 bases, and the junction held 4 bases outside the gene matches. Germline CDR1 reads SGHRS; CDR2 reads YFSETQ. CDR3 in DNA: TGCGCCAGCAGCTTACTAGCGGGGGGGCCTGCAGATACGCAGTATTTT. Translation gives CASSLLAGGPADTQYF.

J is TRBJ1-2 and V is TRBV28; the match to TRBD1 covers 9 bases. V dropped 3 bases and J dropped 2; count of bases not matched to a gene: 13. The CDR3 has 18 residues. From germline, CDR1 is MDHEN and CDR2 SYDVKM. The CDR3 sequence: CASSFRDRAGLLNYGYTF. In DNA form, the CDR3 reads TGTGCCAGCAGTTTTAGGGACAGGGCCGGTCTTCTAAACTATGGCTACACCTTC.

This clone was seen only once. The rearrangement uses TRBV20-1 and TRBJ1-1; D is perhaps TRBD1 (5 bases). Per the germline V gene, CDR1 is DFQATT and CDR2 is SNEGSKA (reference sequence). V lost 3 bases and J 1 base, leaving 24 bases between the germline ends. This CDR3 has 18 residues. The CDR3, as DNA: TGCAGTGCTAGTCCGCTCCTGGGGGGAGGGGATGGGAACACTGAAGCTTTCTTT. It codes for CSASPLLGGGDGNTEAFF.

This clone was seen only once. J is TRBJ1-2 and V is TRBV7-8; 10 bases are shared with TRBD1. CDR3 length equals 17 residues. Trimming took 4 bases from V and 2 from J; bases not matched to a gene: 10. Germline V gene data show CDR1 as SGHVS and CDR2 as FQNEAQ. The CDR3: CASSWDRGNVENYGYTF. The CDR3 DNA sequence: TGTGCCAGCAGCTGGGACAGGGGTAATGTAGAGAACTATGGCTACACCTTC.

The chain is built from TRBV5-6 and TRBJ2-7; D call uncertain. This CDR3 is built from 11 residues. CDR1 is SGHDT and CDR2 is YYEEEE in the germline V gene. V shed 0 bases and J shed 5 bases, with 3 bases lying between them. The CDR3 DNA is TGTGCCAGCAGCTTGGCTCACGAGCAGTACTTC. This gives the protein CASSLAHEQYF.

The CDR3 nucleotides read TGCGCCAGCAGCTTGACTAGCGGGATCACAGATACGCAGTATTTT. Amino acid sequence: CASSLTSGITDTQYF. This chain links TRBV5-1 with TRBJ2-3; TRBD2 matches at 10 bases. After removal of 1 base from V and 2 bases from J, the junction contained 1 base not matched to a gene. The germline gives CDR1 SGHRS, CDR2 YFSETQ. The CDR3 extends over 15 amino acids.